The next 31 T cell receptor beta chains were all read from a single sample in a study of cytomegalovirus exposure and HLA in healthy donors. Amplification used 60 Vbeta primers and 13 Jbeta primers. Clones were read by immunoSEQ multiplex PCR, and TCRdb kept only the in-frame ones, dropping some. The profile covers some 170,000 clones, with approximately 78% appearing a single time and roughly 2% taken by the ten largest. The specimen was PBMCs. The receptors stem from a young woman in good health and CMV-seronegative.

The chain joins TRBV28 to TRBJ1-1; possibly TRBD1 for D (5 bases). The CDR3 is made up of 12 amino acids. Germline-derived CDR1 and CDR2 are MDHEN and SYDVKM. The V end lost 3 bases, the J end lost 8 bases, and 10 bases lay between the germline ends. The CDR3 protein is CASSFARQEAFF. In DNA, the CDR3 is TGTGCCAGCAGTTTTGCGAGACAGGAAGCTTTCTTT.

V gene TRBV5-6 combines with J gene TRBJ1-3, with D unresolved. The CDR3 sequence is 13 residues long. Trimming stripped 2 bases from V and 3 bases from J, with 6 bases between. Germline values: CDR1 SGHDT, CDR2 YYEEEE. CDR3 loop: CASSFRDGNTIYF. For the CDR3, the DNA is TGTGCCAGCAGCTTCCGGGATGGAAACACCATATATTTT.

About this clone itself: The conserved final phenylalanine or tryptophan is absent from the CDR3, which likely points to a read error. V is TRBV9 and J is TRBJ1-1; a weak D match, TRBD1 (5 bases). The CDR3 has 15 amino acids. Per germline, CDR1 SGDLS and CDR2 YYNGEE. Between the trimmed V and J ends, which lost 0 bases and 6 bases, there was a span of 15 bases. The CDR3 spells CASSVGAGGSAEAFL. The CDR3 region has the DNA TGTGCCAGCAGCGTAGGGGCGGGGGGGAGCGCTGAAGCTTTCCTT.

The CDR3 region is CASRGTGFYGYTF. The CDR3 bases are TGTGCCAGCAGGGGGACAGGCTTCTATGGCTACACCTTC. This chain links TRBV6-5 with TRBJ1-2, with 8 bases matching TRBD1. The CDR3 contains 13 residues. Germline V gene sequence: CDR1 MNHEY, CDR2 SVGAGI. V was clipped by 6 bases and J by 4 bases; unmatched bases: 4.

The rearrangement uses TRBV13 and TRBJ2-2; the D is unclear. Germline loops: CDR1 PRHDT, CDR2 FYEKMQ (reference sequence). Deletions cut 0 bases from V and 3 bases from J, with 5 bases between. This CDR3 is built from 14 residues. CDR3 nucleotides: TGTGCCAGCAGCTTAGGCCAGTACACCGGGGAGCTGTTTTTT. Its protein is CASSLGQYTGELFF.

V is TRBV7-2 and J is TRBJ2-5, with 12 bases that match TRBD2. Losses at the gene ends were 2 bases for V and 7 bases for J; bases not matched to a gene: 8. CDR3 length: 16 residues. From germline, CDR1 is SGHTA and CDR2 FQGNSA. The chain's CDR3 is CASSLFASGGESTQYF. CDR3 sequence (DNA): TGTGCCAGCAGCTTATTTGCTAGCGGGGGGGAATCGACCCAGTACTTC.

This chain uses TRBV7-2 with TRBJ2-1, with 9 bases matching TRBD1. Losses at the gene ends were 5 bases for V and 8 bases for J; bases not matched to a gene: 16. This CDR3 has 17 amino acids. CDR1 SGHTA and CDR2 FQGNSA come from the germline V gene. As DNA, the CDR3 is TGTGCCAGCAGCATATGGTACAGGGGGCGCGCGGTCTATGAGCAGTTCTTC. Amino acid sequence: CASSIWYRGRAVYEQFF.

The chain links TRBV6-1 to TRBJ2-7; TRBD1 agrees at 10 bases. J gave up 0 bases and V 10 bases, and 3 bases lay outside the gene matches. CDR3 length equals 13 residues. The V gene's germline CDR1 is MNHNS and CDR2 SASEGT. The CDR3 region is CAIRQGASYEQYF. The CDR3 DNA reads TGTGCCATCCGACAGGGGGCCTCCTACGAGCAGTACTTC.

J is TRBJ1-2 and V is TRBV6-5; maybe TRBD1 (6 bases). Germline V gene sequence: CDR1 MNHEY, CDR2 SVGAGI. Trimming cost V 4 bases and J 4 bases, with 16 bases left between them. This CDR3 is built from 15 residues. The DNA for the CDR3 is TGTGCCAGCAGTTTCCACAGGGAGTCGGTCTATGGCTACACCTTC. Translation: CASSFHRESVYGYTF.

The rearrangement links TRBV2 to TRBJ2-3; TRBD1 matches 11 bases. Germline V gene data show CDR1 as SNHLY and CDR2 as FYNNEI. The CDR3 runs to 14 residues. The V gene end was trimmed by 6 bases and the J gene end by 7 bases; junction bases not matched to a gene: 6. For the CDR3, the DNA is TGTGCCAGCAGGGAGGACAGGGGGCCATATACGCAGTATTTT. Its protein is CASREDRGPYTQYF.

This clone was counted once. V usage is TRBV7-9 and J usage is TRBJ2-7; TRBD1 is a possible D gene (6 bases). The CDR3 contains 16 residues. The V and J ends lost 5 bases and 0 bases respectively, with 17 bases between them. Germline loops: CDR1 SEHNR, CDR2 FQNEAQ (reference sequence). CDR3 region: CASSPGWWGPSYEQYF. CDR3 in DNA: TGTGCCAGCAGCCCGGGTTGGTGGGGGCCCTCCTACGAGCAGTACTTC. Full variable domain (missing parts from reference TRBV7-9 and TRBJ2-7): DTGVSQNPRHKITKRGQNVTFRCDPISEHNRLYWYRQTLGQGPEFLTYFQNEAQLEKSRLLSDRFSAERPKGSFSTLEIQRTEQGDSAMYLCASSPGWWGPSYEQYFGPGTRLTVT.

V usage is TRBV19 and J usage is TRBJ1-2; 7 nucleotides line up with TRBD1. The CDR3 has 13 residues. Germline CDR1 LNHDA, CDR2 SQIVND (reference sequence). The V segment lost 5 bases and the J segment 6 bases; nucleotides outside the gene matches: 6. CDR3 residues: CASSPPDRDGYTF. The CDR3 nucleotides are TGTGCCAGTAGTCCTCCCGACAGGGATGGCTACACCTTC.

The chain recombines TRBV7-9 with TRBJ2-3, with 8 bases identical to TRBD2. CDR1 and CDR2 (germline): SEHNR, FQNEAQ (reference sequence). The V gene end was trimmed by 2 bases and the J gene end by 1 base; junction bases not matched to a gene: 11. There are 18 residues in the CDR3. This CDR3 reads CASSLFGSGGSGTDTQYF. CDR3 nucleotides: TGTGCCAGCAGCTTATTTGGAAGCGGGGGATCTGGCACAGATACGCAGTATTTT.

The chain carries TRBV5-1 and TRBJ1-2, with 12 positions matching TRBD1. Germline lookup yields CDR1 SGHRS and CDR2 YFSETQ. The trim removed 2 bases at V and 8 bases at J, leaving 7 bases unmatched. The CDR3 totals 15 residues. CDR3 nucleotide sequence: TGCGCCAGCAGCTTAGGAGGGACAGGGGGCGCCGGCTACACCTTC. This gives the protein CASSLGGTGGAGYTF.

The rearrangement uses TRBV7-8 and TRBJ1-4; D gene ambiguous. The CDR3 spans 16 residues. Germline CDR1 is SGHVS and CDR2 is FQNEAQ. The V end was cut by 0 bases, the J end by 8 bases, with 16 bases between. The DNA of the CDR3 is TGTGCCAGCAGCTTAGCCGGGGTCGTAGTTCAAGAAAAACTGTTTTTT. This encodes CASSLAGVVVQEKLFF.

A word on this clone: This same CDR3 is encoded by further DNA sequences in the sample. V is TRBV19 and J is TRBJ1-1; TRBD1 is a possible D gene (5 bases). With 1 base removed from V and 5 bases from J, the gap between germline ends came to 8 bases. The CDR3 length is 13 residues. Germline V gives CDR1 LNHDA, CDR2 SQIVND (reference sequence). The DNA for the CDR3 is TGTGCCAGTAGTATAGGGGGGGGAACTGAAGCTTTCTTT. It specifies CASSIGGGTEAFF.

V usage is TRBV28 and J usage is TRBJ1-1; the D gene is possibly TRBD1 (5 bases). CDR3 length: 15 residues. Trimming removed 5 bases at V and 4 bases at J, with 17 bases between. Germline assignment: CDR1 MDHEN and CDR2 SYDVKM. The CDR3 coding sequence is TGTGCCAGCAGTGCCCTCACAGGATGGGGCACTGAAGCTTTCTTT. This translates into CASSALTGWGTEAFF.

This chain connects TRBV2 to TRBJ1-6; D unclear. The CDR3 is 15 residues long. Trimming pared 2 bases from V and 0 bases from J, leaving 5 bases between. Germline loops: CDR1 SNHLY, CDR2 FYNNEI. The CDR3 region has the DNA TGTGCCAGCAGTGAATTCGGCTCCTATAATTCACCCCTCCACTTT. It translates to CASSEFGSYNSPLHF.

J is TRBJ1-3 and V is TRBV28, with D tentatively TRBD1 (5 bases). The CDR3 is 16 residues long. Germline CDR1 and CDR2: MDHEN and SYDVKM. With 1 base removed from V and 2 bases from J, the gap between germline ends came to 12 bases. The CDR3 region has the DNA TGTGCCAGCAGTTTATATCAGGGAAAGACTGGAAACACCATATATTTT. Translation gives CASSLYQGKTGNTIYF. Combining the CDR3 with reference TRBV28 and TRBJ1-3 gives the whole variable domain DVKVTQSSRYLVKRTGEKVFLECVQDMDHENMFWYRQDPGLGLRLIYFSYDVKMKEKGDIPEGYSVSREKKERFSLILESASTNQTSMYLCASSLYQGKTGNTIYFGEGSWLTVV.

The chain is built from TRBV7-6 and TRBJ1-5; maybe TRBD1 (6 bases). The V gene lost 2 bases and the J gene lost 4 bases, with 12 bases spanning the gap. The germline V gene encodes CDR1 SGHVS and CDR2 FNYEAQ. The CDR3 consists of 15 residues. CDR3 amino acids: CASSLFSGDNQPQHF. CDR3 in DNA: TGTGCCAGCAGCTTATTTTCAGGGGATAATCAGCCCCAGCATTTT.

The chain joins TRBV13 to TRBJ2-7; TRBD2 is a possible D gene (5 bases). Per germline, CDR1 PRHDT and CDR2 FYEKMQ (reference sequence). V was trimmed by 5 bases and J by 4 bases, leaving 12 bases between them. The CDR3 runs to 13 residues. The DNA for the CDR3 is TGTGCCAGCAGCCCCATCGGGGTTTACGAGCAGTACTTC. Protein product: CASSPIGVYEQYF. Full variable domain (missing parts from reference TRBV13 and TRBJ2-7): AAGVIQSPRHLIKEKRETATLKCYPIPRHDTVYWYQQGPGQDPQFLISFYEKMQSDKGSIPDRFSAQQFSDYHSELNMSSLELGDSALYFCASSPIGVYEQYFGPGTRLTVT.

The V call is TRBV5-8, the J call TRBJ2-3; TRBD1 agrees at 7 bases. V was clipped by 8 bases and J by 6 bases; unmatched bases: 9. The CDR3 covers 13 residues. Germline CDR1 is SGHTS and CDR2 is YDEGEE. The CDR3 here is CASKTGAGDTQYF. The DNA of the CDR3 is TGTGCCAGTAAAACAGGGGCAGGGGATACGCAGTATTTT.

The chain joins TRBV6-1 to TRBJ1-1; D uncertain. CDR1 and CDR2 from the germline V gene are MNHNS and SASEGT. The V and J ends lost 1 base and 6 bases respectively, with 9 bases between them. There are 13 residues in the CDR3. The CDR3 DNA is TGTGCCAGCAGTGAAGTTGGCGACTCTGAAGCTTTCTTT. It translates to CASSEVGDSEAFF.

The chain is built from TRBV19 and TRBJ2-1, with 8 nucleotides matching TRBD2. The ends lost 5 bases at V and 7 bases at J; junction bases unmatched: 10. Germline CDR1 reads LNHDA; CDR2 reads SQIVND (reference sequence). This CDR3 has 15 amino acids. The chain's CDR3 is CASSLGTRGVNEQFF. The CDR3 nucleotides read TGTGCCAGTAGTCTCGGGACTAGGGGGGTTAATGAGCAGTTCTTC.

The rearrangement uses TRBV19 and TRBJ1-5; 10 nucleotides line up with TRBD1. The J segment lost 4 bases and the V segment lost 7 bases, leaving 10 bases of the junction unmatched. There are 16 residues in the CDR3. Germline V CDR1 and CDR2: LNHDA, SQIVND (reference sequence). In nucleotides, the CDR3 is TGTGCCAGTATACGAGGCGGGGACAGGGGTAATCAGCCCCAGCATTTT. Its translation: CASIRGGDRGNQPQHF.

This chain connects TRBV7-9 to TRBJ1-1; TRBD1 aligns across 8 bases. Germline loops: CDR1 SEHNR, CDR2 FQNEAQ (reference sequence). CDR3 length: 14 amino acids. The trim removed 4 bases at V and 6 bases at J, leaving 7 bases unmatched. The CDR3 DNA is TGTGCCAGCAGCTCGGACAGGGAGGTTGCTGAAGCTTTCTTT. This codes for CASSSDREVAEAFF.

Concerning this clone itself: Other nucleotide sequences in the sample specify the same CDR3. The rearrangement links TRBV4-1 to TRBJ2-5; the D is unclear. The length of the CDR3 is 13 residues. CDR1 and CDR2 (germline): MGHRA, YSYEKL. Trimming removed 1 base at V and 5 bases at J, with 8 bases between. The CDR3 loop is CASSQAGVETQYF. CDR3 DNA: TGCGCCAGCAGCCAAGCCGGAGTGGAGACCCAGTACTTC.

The chain is built from TRBV5-1 and TRBJ1-1; D may be TRBD1 (5 bases). The CDR3 contains 15 residues. With 0 bases removed from V and 9 bases from J, the gap between germline ends came to 18 bases. Per the germline V gene, CDR1 is SGHRS and CDR2 is YFSETQ. The CDR3 DNA reads TGCGCCAGCAGCTTGGAGGTAACAGGTGGAAGTAAAGCTTTCTTT. It is translated as CASSLEVTGGSKAFF.

V and J are TRBV29-1 and TRBJ1-1, with D possibly being TRBD1 (5 bases). Per germline, CDR1 SQVTM and CDR2 ANQGSEA. The CDR3 loop spans 13 amino acids. V was pared by 8 bases and J by 5 bases, with 18 bases between. CDR3 protein: CSSRGGQGTEAFF. CDR3 nucleotide sequence: TGCAGCTCCCGAGGTGGGCAGGGAACTGAAGCTTTCTTT.

The chain couples TRBV29-1 to TRBJ1-2; TRBD1 aligns across 12 bases. Germline CDR1 is SQVTM and CDR2 is ANQGSEA. The V gene end was trimmed by 4 bases and the J gene end by 3 bases; junction bases not matched to a gene: 12. The CDR3 extends over 17 amino acids. The CDR3 loop is CSVVPGQGAFWDYGYTF. As DNA, the CDR3 is TGCAGCGTTGTACCGGGACAGGGGGCTTTTTGGGACTATGGCTACACCTTC. Based on the CDR3 plus reference TRBV29-1 and TRBJ1-2, the full variable domain is SAVISQKPSRDICQRGTSLTIQCQVDSQVTMMFWYRQQPGQSLTLIATANQGSEATYESGFVIDKFPISRPNLTFSTLTVSNMSPEDSSIYLCSVVPGQGAFWDYGYTFGSGTRLTVV.

This clone has a handful of counts. The chain uses TRBV2 and TRBJ2-7; the match to TRBD1 covers 8 bases. This CDR3 spans 15 amino acids. The V gene's germline CDR1 is SNHLY and CDR2 FYNNEI. J lost 3 bases, V lost 7 bases, and 11 bases had no gene match. Written as DNA, the CDR3 is TGTGCCAGCAAACTCAGGGGGCGCATCGACTACGAGCAGTACTTC. This codes for CASKLRGRIDYEQYF.